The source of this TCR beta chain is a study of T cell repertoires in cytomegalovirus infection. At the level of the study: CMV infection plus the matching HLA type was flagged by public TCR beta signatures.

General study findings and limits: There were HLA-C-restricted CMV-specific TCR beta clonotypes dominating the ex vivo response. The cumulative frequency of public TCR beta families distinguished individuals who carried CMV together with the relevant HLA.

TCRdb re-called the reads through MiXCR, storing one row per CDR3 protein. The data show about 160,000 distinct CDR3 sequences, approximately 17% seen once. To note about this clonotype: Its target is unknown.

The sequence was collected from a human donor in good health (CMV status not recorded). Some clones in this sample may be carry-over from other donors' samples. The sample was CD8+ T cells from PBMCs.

The CDR3 region has the DNA TGTGCCAGCAGTTTTGACCGGGGGGGATATGAGCAGTTCTTC. Its protein is CASSFDRGGYEQFF. The J gene is TRBJ2-1, the V gene TRBV12-3 or TRBV12-4, with TRBD2 matching over 8 bases. Trimming at V came to 3 bases and at J to 8 bases, leaving 6 bases not matched to a gene. CDR3 length equals 14 residues.